The clone carrying this T cell receptor beta chain was picked up a small number of times. CDR3-region Arm-PCR and iRepertoire HTBI primers produced the TCR beta libraries. TCRdb reanalysed the multiplex PCR reads using MiXCR and keeps one entry per CDR3 protein. The repertoire holds roughly 400,000 distinct CDR3 sequences, with roughly 20% as singletons. This record comes from a study of regulatory T cells in long-lasting Graves disease. Described time point: persistent/refractory GD, antithyroid drugs over 5 years with positive TRAb. There was RNA extracted from PBMCs, and the TCR library was made from it. The material sequenced was peripheral blood mononuclear cells (PBMCs), taken when the disease was refractory, from a patient treated with antithyroid drugs. This receptor was obtained from a female donor with Graves disease.

The CDR3 coding sequence is TGCGCCAGCAGGGACAGGGCGGAGCAGTACTTC. Protein product: CASRDRAEQYF. The chain is built from TRBV5-1 and TRBJ2-7; 8 bases map to TRBD1. J gave up 7 bases and V 5 bases, and 2 bases lay outside the gene matches. This CDR3 is built from 11 residues. The germline gives CDR1 SGHRS, CDR2 YFSETQ.